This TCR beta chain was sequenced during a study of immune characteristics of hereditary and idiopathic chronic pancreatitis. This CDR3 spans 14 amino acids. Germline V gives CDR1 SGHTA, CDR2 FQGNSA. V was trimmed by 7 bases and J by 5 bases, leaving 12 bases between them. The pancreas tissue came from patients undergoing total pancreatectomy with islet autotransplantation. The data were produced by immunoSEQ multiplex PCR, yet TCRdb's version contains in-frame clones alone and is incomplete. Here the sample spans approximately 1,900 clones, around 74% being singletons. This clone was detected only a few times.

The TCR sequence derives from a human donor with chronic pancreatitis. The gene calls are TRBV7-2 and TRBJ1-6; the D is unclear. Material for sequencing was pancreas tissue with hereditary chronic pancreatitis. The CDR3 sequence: CASTPGRHNSPLHF. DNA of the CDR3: TGTGCCAGCACCCCCGGGAGGCATAATTCACCCCTCCACTTT.